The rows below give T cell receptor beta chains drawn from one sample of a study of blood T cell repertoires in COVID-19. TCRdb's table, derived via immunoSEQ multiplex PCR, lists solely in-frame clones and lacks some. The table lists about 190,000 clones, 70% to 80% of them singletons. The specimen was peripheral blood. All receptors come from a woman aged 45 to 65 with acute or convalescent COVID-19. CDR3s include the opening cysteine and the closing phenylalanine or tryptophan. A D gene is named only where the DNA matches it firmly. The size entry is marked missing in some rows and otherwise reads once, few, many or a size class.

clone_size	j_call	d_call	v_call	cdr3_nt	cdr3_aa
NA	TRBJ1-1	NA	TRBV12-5	TGTGCTAGTGGCCGGGGGGGAAACACTGAAGCTTTCTTT	CASGRGGNTEAFF
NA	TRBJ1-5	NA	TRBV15	TGTGCCACCAGCAGAGATCGGGGGGGTGGGCAGCCCCAGCATTTT	CATSRDRGGGQPQHF
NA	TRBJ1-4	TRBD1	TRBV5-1	TGCGCCAGCAGTTGGCAGGGGGTGAATAATGAAAAACTGTTTTTT	CASSWQGVNNEKLFF
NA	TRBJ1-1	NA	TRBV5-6	TGTGCCAGCAGCTTGAGACAGGCGAACACTGAAGCTTTCTTT	CASSLRQANTEAFF
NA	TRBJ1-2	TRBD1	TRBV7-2	TGTGCCAGCACCGACACGGGGACAGGGGGTCACACCTTC	CASTDTGTGGHTF
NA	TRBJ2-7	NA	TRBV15	TGTGCCACCAGCAGTTTTACTAAGGGGGAGCAGTACTTC	CATSSFTKGEQYF
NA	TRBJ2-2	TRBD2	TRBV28	TGTGCCACCGTGTGGGGCGGGGGGAACACCGGGGAGCTGTTTTTT	CATVWGGGNTGELFF
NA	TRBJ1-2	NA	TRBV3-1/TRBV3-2	TGTGCCAGCAGCCAAGTTATCGGCTATGGCTACACCTTC	CASSQVIGYGYTF
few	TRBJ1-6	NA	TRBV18	TGTGCCAGCTCGCCGGGACACCACGGAAATAATTCACCCCTCCACTTT	CASSPGHHGNNSPLHF
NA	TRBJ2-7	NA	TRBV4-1	TGCGCCAGCAGCCAAACCGGGACTGCAGCCTACGAGCAGTACTTC	CASSQTGTAAYEQYF
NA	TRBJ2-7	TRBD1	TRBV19	TGTGCCAGTAGTATATCTACAGGGGCCCCCCTCGAGCAGTACTTC	CASSISTGAPLEQYF
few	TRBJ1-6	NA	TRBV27	TGTGCCACCCGTCCCGGTGGTGGGAGCTCCTATAATTCACCCCTCCACTTT	CATRPGGGSSYNSPLHF
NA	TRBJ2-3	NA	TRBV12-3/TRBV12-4	TGTGCCAGCAGCCCACATGCTCGGGTGTATTTT	CASSPHARVYF
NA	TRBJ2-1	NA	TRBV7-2	TGTGCCAGCAGCGACCAGGGTGCCCTGGTTCGGAATGAGCAGTTCTTC	CASSDQGALVRNEQFF
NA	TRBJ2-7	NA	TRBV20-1	TGCAGAGTAACAGGGTCCTACGAGCAGTACTTC	CRVTGSYEQYF
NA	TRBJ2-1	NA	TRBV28	TGTGCCAGCAGTAGAGCTTGGAGTTCCTACAATGAGCAGTTCTTC	CASSRAWSSYNEQFF
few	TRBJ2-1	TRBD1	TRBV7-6	TGTGCCAGCAGCCCAGGACAGGGCGGGAACAATGAGCAGTTCTTC	CASSPGQGGNNEQFF
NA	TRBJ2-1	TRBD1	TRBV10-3	TGTGCCATCAGTGAGTCGAGTAGGACAGGGGAGCAGTTCTTC	CAISESSRTGEQFF
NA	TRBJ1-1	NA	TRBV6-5	TGTGCCAGCAGTTACTCTATTACAGGGAAAACTGAAGCTTTCTTT	CASSYSITGKTEAFF
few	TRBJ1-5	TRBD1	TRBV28	TGTGCCAGCAACGACAGGGTATCCTATAGCAATCAGCCCCAGCATTTT	CASNDRVSYSNQPQHF
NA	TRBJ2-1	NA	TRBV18	TGTGCCAGCTCACTTGTCGGGACATCATATAATGAGCAGTTCTTC	CASSLVGTSYNEQFF
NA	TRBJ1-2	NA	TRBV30	TGTGCCTGGAGTACCTTTTTCGGGGGCTACACCTTC	CAWSTFFGGYTF
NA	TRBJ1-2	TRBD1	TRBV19	TGTGCCAGTACCCGAACCCGGGACAGGGCCAACTTCTATGGCTACACCTTC	CASTRTRDRANFYGYTF
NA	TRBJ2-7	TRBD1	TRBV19	TGTGCCAGTAGTAGGAGACAGGGCTCTACCTACGAGCAGTACTTC	CASSRRQGSTYEQYF
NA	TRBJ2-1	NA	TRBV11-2	TGTGCCAGCAGCCCCCGTACCAGGGGAAATGAGCAGTTCTTC	CASSPRTRGNEQFF
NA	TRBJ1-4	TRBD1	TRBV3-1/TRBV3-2	TGTGCCAGCAGCCTCCAGGGGGCATCGGGTGAAAAACTGTTTTTT	CASSLQGASGEKLFF
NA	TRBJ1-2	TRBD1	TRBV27	TGTGCCAGCAGTCGTCACCGGCCTAGGGACAGGGGACTAAGCTACACCTTC	CASSRHRPRDRGLSYTF
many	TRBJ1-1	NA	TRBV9	TGTGCCAGCAGCCTCTACACTGAAGCTTTCTTT	CASSLYTEAFF
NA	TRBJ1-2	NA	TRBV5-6	TGTGCCAGCAGCTTGGGACTCAGGGAAGCTCTCTATGGCTACACCTTC	CASSLGLREALYGYTF
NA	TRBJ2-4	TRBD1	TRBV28	TGTGCCAGCAGTTTGATCGGGACAGGGCGAAAAAACATTCAGTACTTC	CASSLIGTGRKNIQYF
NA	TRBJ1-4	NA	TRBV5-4	TGTGCCAGCAGCTTGGAGGGGCCTAATGAAAAACTGTTTTTT	CASSLEGPNEKLFF
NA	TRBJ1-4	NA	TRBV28	TGTGCCAGCAGTATACCTAGTATGGAAAAACTGTTTTTT	CASSIPSMEKLFF
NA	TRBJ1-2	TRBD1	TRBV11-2	TGTGCCAGCAGCTTAGATCTCAGGGGGCCCTATGGCTACACCTTC	CASSLDLRGPYGYTF
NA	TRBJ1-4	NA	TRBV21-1	TGTGCCAGCGGTGACGGGGAATTCGGTGAAAAACTGTTTTTT	CASGDGEFGEKLFF
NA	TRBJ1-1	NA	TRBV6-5	TGTGCCAGCATGGACAGACCCACTGAAGCTTTCTTT	CASMDRPTEAFF
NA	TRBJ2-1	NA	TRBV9	TGTGCCAGCAGCCCTCTCCGCGGAGCCTACAATGAGCAGTTCTTC	CASSPLRGAYNEQFF
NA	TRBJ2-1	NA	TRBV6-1	TGTGCCAGCAGTGAAGGAAGGGGCGCGAATGAGCAGTTCTTC	CASSEGRGANEQFF
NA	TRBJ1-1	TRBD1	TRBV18	TGTGCCAGCTCACCACCTACGGACAGGGTGAGCACTGAAGCTTTCTTT	CASSPPTDRVSTEAFF
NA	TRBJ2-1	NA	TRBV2	TGTGCCAGCTACGGACGTACGCGGGACAATGAGCAGTTCTTC	CASYGRTRDNEQFF
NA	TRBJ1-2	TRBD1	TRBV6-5	TGTGCCAGCAGAATGGACAGGGCCGGCGGCTACACCTTC	CASRMDRAGGYTF
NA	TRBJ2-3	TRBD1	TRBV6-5	TGTGCCAGCAGGAGGACAGGGCGCAGAGATACGCAGTATTTT	CASRRTGRRDTQYF
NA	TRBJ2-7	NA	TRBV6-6	TGTGCCTGCGGGCGCGGCACTAACTACGAGCAGTACTTC	CACGRGTNYEQYF
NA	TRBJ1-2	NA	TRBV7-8	TGTGCCAGCAGTCCCTCCGGAGACTATGGCTACACCTTC	CASSPSGDYGYTF
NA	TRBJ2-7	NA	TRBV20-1	TGCAGTGCTAGTCGTCGCAGGGGTCCCTCCTACGAGCAGTACTTC	CSASRRRGPSYEQYF
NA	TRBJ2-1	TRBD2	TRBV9	TGTGCCAGCAGCGTACAACTAATCCTAGCGGGGGAAGGAAATGAGCAGTTCTTC	CASSVQLILAGEGNEQFF
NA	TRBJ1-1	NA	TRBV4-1	TGCGCCAGCAGCCAAGATCCCAGGGCCCACACTGAAGCTTTCTTT	CASSQDPRAHTEAFF
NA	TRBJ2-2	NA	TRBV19	TGTGCCAGTAGCCTTTACTCCCTCACCGGGGAGCTGTTTTTT	CASSLYSLTGELFF
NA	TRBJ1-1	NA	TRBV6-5	TGTGCCACCAACTCGGCGGGGCTGAACACTGAAGCTTTCTTT	CATNSAGLNTEAFF
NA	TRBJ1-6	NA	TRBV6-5	TGTGCCAGCACCCGGACACCGGGTAATTCACCCCTCCACTTT	CASTRTPGNSPLHF
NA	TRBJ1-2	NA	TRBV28	TGTGCCAGCAGTTCTCTTGGCCCCGTTGGTGGCTACACCTTC	CASSSLGPVGGYTF
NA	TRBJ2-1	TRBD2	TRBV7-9	TGTGCCAGCAGCAAACGGCGGGAGGGCCATATGCACAATGAGCAGTTCTTC	CASSKRREGHMHNEQFF
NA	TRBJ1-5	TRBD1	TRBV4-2	TGTGCCAGCAGCCAAGAAGGGGGCTTGGGGCGAGTTAGCAATCAGCCCCAGCATTTT	CASSQEGGLGRVSNQPQHF
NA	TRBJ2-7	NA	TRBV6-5	TGTGCCAGCAGCCGACAGAGCTCCTACGAGCAGTACTTC	CASSRQSSYEQYF
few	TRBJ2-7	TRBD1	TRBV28	TGTGCCAGCAGTTTATTGATCGACAGGGGGCAAGAAGTTGAAGGTCGGTTATGCGAGCAGTACTTC	CASSLLIDRGQEVEGRLCEQYF
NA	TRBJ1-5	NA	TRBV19	TGTGCCAGTAGTCGCAGGGATTATAGCAATCAGCCCCAGCATTTT	CASSRRDYSNQPQHF
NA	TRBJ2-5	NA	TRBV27	TGTGCCAGCAGTTCCCGCCAAGAGACCCAGTACTTC	CASSSRQETQYF
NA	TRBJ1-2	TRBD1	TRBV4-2	TGTGCCAGCAGCCAGCGGACAGGGGGTTCCTATGGCTACACCTTC	CASSQRTGGSYGYTF
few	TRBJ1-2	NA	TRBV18	TGTGCCAGCTCATCGTCAGGCAGCCGGGGCTATGGCTACACCTTC	CASSSSGSRGYGYTF
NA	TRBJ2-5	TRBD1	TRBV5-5	TGTGCCAGCAGCTCCCCAGGCGGACAGGGTATCGAGACCCAGTACTTC	CASSSPGGQGIETQYF
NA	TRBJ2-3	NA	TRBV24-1	TGTGCCACCAGTGCGAGTTATACGCAGTATTTT	CATSASYTQYF